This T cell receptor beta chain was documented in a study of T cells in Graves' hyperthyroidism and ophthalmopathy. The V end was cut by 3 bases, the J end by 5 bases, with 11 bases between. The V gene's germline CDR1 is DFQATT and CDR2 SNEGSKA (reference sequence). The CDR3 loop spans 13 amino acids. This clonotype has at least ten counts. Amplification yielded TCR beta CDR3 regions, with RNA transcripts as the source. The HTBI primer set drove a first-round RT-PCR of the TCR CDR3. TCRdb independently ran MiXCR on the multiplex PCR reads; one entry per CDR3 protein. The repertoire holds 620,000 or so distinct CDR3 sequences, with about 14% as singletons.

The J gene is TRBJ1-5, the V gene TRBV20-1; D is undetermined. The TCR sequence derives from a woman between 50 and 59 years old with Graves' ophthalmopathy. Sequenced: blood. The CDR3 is CSASLGRDQPQHF. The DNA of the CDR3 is TGCAGTGCTAGCTTAGGACGTGATCAGCCCCAGCATTTT.